This T cell receptor beta chain was captured in a study of T cell responses to AZD1222 COVID-19 vaccine. Study-wide results and limits: Researchers took repertoire samples only after the peak T cell response had come. Regions 160-218 and 743-854 held dominance among vaccine-associated CD4 TCRs, which spanned spike. Nearly half of spike-specific TCRs reportedly target variant regions that are unmutated in the B.1.351 and B.1.1.7 variants. Donors were mostly white British, more females; clonal diversity possibly underestimated.

The repertoire was sequenced with immunoSEQ multiplex PCR; TCRdb's copy has only in-frame clones and lacks some. The table shows about 53,000 clones, with roughly 83% occurring only once. The ends were cut back, 1 base at V and 4 bases at J, with 5 bases in the middle. Germline V gene lookup returns CDR1 SGHTA and CDR2 FQGNSA. The CDR3 has 13 amino acids. This clone appeared a single time. Its antigen is unknown. The receptor was isolated from an adult in good health. Source: peripheral blood, taken on day 0 of AZD1222 vaccination. The chain uses TRBV7-2 and TRBJ1-3; D remains ambiguous. Here the CDR3 DNA reads TGTGCCAGCAGCTTAGAGGTGGGAAACACCATATATTTT. The encoded protein is CASSLEVGNTIYF.